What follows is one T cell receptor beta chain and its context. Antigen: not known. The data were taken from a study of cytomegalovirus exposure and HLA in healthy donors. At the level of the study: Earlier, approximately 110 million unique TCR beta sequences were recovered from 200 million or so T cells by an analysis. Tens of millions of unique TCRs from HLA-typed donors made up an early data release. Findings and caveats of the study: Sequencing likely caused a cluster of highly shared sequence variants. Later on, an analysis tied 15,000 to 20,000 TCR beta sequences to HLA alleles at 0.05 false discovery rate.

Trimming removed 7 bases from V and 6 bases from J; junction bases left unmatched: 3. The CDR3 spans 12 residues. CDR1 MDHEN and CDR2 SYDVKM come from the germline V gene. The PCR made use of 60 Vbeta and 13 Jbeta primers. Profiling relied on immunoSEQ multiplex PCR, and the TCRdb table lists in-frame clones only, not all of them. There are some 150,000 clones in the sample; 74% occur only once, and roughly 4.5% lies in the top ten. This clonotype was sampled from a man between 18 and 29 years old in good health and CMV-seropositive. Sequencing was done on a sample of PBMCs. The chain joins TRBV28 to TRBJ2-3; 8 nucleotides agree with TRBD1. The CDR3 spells CASKTGADTQYF. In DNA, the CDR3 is TGTGCCAGCAAGACAGGGGCCGATACGCAGTATTTT.